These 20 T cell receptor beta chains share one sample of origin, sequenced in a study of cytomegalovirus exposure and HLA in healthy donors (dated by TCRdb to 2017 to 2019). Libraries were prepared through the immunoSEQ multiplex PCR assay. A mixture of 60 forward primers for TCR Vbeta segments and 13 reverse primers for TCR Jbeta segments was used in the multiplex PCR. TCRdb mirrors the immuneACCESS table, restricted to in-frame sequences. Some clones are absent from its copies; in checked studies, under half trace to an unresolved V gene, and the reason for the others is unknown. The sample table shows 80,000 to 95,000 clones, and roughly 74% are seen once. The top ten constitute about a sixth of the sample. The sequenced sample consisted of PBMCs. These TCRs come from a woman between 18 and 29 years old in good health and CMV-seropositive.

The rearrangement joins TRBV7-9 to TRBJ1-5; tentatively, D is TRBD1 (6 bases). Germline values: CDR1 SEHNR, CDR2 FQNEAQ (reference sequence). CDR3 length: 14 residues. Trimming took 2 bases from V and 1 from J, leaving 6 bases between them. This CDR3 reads CASSLRGSNQPQHF. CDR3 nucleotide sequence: TGTGCCAGCAGCTTAAGGGGGAGCAATCAGCCCCAGCATTTT.

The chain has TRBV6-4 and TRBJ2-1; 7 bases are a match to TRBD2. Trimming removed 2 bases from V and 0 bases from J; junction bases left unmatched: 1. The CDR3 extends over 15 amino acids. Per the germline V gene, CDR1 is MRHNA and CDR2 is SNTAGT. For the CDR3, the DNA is TGTGCCAGCAGTGACACGGGGGGCTCCTACAATGAGCAGTTCTTC. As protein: CASSDTGGSYNEQFF.

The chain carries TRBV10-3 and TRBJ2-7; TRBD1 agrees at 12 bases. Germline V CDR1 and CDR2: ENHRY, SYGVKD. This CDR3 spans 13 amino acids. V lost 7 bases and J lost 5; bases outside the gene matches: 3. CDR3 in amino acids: CAITGTGGDEQYF. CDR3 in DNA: TGTGCCATCACGGGGACAGGGGGCGACGAGCAGTACTTC.

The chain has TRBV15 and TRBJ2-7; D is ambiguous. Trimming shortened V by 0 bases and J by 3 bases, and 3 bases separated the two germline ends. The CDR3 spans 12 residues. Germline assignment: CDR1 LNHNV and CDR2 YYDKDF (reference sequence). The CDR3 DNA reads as TGTGCCACCAGCAGAGACCTCTACGAGCAGTACTTC. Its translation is CATSRDLYEQYF.

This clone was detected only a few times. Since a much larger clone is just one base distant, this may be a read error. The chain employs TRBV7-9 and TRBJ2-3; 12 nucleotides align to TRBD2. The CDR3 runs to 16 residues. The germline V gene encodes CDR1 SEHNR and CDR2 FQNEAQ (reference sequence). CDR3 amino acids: CASSQDLAGGPDTQYF. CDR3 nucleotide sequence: TGCGCCAGCAGCCAAGATCTAGCGGGAGGGCCAGATACGCAGTATTTT.

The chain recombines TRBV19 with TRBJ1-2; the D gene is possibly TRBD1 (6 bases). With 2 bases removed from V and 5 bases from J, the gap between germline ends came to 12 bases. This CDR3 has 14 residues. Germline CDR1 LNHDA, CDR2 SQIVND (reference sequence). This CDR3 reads CASSILAGAYGYTF. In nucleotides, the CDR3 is TGTGCCAGTAGTATACTAGCGGGGGCATATGGCTACACCTTC.

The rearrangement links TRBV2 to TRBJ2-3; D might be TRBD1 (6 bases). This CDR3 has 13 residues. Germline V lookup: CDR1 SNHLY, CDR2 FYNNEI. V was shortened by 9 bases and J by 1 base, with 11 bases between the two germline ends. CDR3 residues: CASSEGGTDTQYF. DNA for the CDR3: TGTGCCAGTTCTGAGGGGGGCACAGATACGCAGTATTTT.

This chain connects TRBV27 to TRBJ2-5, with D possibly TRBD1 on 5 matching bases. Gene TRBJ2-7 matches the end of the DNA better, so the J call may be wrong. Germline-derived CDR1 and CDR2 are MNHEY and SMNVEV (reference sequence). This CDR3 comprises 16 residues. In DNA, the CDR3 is TGTGCCAGCAGCCTAAGAAGGGGTGGCCTCCCCTACGAGCAGTACTTC. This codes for CASSLRRGGLPYEQYF.

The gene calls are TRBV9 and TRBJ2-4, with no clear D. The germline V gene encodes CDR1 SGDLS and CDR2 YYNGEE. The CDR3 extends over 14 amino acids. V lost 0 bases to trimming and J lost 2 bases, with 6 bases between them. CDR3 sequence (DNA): TGTGCCAGCAGCGTAGGCGGAACCAAAAACATTCAGTACTTC. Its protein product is CASSVGGTKNIQYF.

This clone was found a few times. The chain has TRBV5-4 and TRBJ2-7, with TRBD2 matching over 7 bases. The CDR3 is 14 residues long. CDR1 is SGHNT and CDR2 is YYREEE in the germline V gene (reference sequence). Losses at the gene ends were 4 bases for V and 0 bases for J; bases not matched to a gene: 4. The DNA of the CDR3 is TGTGCCAGCAGCCATGGCGGGGGCTCCTACGAGCAGTACTTC. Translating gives CASSHGGGSYEQYF.

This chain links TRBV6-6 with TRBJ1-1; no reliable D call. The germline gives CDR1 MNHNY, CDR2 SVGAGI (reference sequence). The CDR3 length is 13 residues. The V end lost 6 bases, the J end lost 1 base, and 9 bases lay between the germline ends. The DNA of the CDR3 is TGTGCCAGCAGCGACTTTTGGAACACTGAAGCTTTCTTT. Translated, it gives CASSDFWNTEAFF.

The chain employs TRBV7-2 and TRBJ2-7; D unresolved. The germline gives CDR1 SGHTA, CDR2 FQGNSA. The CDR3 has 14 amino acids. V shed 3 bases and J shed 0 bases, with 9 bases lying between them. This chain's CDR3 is CASSFGQSSYEQYF. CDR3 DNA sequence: TGTGCCAGCAGCTTTGGGCAGAGCTCCTACGAGCAGTACTTC.

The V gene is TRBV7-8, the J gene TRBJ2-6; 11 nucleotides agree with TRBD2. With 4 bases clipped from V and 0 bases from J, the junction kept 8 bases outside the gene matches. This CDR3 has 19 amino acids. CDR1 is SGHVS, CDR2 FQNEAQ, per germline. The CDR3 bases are TGTGCCAGCAGCTCTAGCGGGGGGCCTATTAGCTCTGGGGCCAACGTCCTGACTTTC. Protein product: CASSSSGGPISSGANVLTF.

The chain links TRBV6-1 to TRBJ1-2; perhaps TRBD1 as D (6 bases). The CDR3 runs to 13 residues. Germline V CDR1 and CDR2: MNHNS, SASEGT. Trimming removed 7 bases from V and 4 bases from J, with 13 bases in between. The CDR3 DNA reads TGTGCCAGCAAAGACTGGGGGCCCTATGGCTACACCTTC. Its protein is CASKDWGPYGYTF.

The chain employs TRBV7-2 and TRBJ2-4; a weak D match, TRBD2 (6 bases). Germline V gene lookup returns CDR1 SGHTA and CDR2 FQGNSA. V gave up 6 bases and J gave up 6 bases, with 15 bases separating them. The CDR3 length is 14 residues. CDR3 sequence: CASSPGLPGNIQYF. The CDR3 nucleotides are TGTGCCAGCAGTCCGGGACTCCCGGGAAACATTCAGTACTTC.

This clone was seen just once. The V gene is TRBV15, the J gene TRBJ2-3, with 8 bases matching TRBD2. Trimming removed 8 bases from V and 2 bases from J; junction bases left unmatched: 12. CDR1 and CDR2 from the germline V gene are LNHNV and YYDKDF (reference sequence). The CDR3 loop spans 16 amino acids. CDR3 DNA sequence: TGTGCCACCTCCTTCGGGGTAGCGGGACACACAGATACGCAGTATTTT. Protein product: CATSFGVAGHTDTQYF.

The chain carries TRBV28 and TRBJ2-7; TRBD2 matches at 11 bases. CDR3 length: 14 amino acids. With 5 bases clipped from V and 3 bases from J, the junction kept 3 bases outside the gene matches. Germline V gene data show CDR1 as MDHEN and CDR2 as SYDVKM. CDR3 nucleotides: TGTGCCAGCAGTGGAGGACTAGCGGGCTACGAGCAGTACTTC. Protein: CASSGGLAGYEQYF. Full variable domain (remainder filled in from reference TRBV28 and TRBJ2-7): DVKVTQSSRYLVKRTGEKVFLECVQDMDHENMFWYRQDPGLGLRLIYFSYDVKMKEKGDIPEGYSVSREKKERFSLILESASTNQTSMYLCASSGGLAGYEQYFGPGTRLTVT.

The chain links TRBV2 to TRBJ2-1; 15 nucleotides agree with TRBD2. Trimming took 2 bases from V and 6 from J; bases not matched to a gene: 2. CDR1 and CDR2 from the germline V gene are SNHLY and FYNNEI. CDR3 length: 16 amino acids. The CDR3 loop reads CASSEWTSGRANEQFF. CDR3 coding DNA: TGTGCCAGCAGTGAATGGACTAGCGGGAGGGCCAATGAGCAGTTCTTC.

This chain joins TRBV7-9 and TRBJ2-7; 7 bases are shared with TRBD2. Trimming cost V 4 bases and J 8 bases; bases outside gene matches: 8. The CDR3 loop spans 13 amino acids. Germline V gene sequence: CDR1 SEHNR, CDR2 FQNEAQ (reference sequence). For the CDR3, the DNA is TGTGCCAGCAGCTCGGGACTATATACGAAGCAGTACTTC. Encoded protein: CASSSGLYTKQYF.

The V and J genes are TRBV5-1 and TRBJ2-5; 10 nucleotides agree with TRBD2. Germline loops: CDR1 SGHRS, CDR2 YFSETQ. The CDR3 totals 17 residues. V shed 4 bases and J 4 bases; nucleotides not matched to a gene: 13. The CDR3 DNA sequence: TGCGCCAGCAGCGGGGGGGGTTCTAGCGGGAGAGGAGAGACCCAGTACTTC. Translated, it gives CASSGGGSSGRGETQYF.